The clone carrying this T cell receptor beta chain was found once. Its target is not known. Time point specified: baseline pretreatment blood. Sample treatment: 15 Gy SBRT to primary tumor, nephrectomy 4 weeks later. Germline CDR1 and CDR2: LNHDA and SQIVND (reference sequence). V dropped 7 bases and J dropped 0 bases, with 13 bases sitting between them. The CDR3 has 15 amino acids. The assay was immunoSEQ multiplex PCR, and TCRdb's table has in-frame clones only and misses some. This table has 130,000 to 150,000 clones, nearly 90% appearing once. The data stem from a study of radiation and T cells in renal cell carcinoma. Whole-study context: Nephrectomy followed 15 Gy stereotactic body radiation by 4 weeks. Whole-study findings and limits: In blood, top tumor clones expanded by 2 weeks, shrinking by 4.

The chain couples TRBV19 to TRBJ1-5; D is uncertain. Specimen: blood, collected from a patient whose treatment included radiotherapy and nephrectomy. The sequence came from a woman aged 50 to 60 with renal cell carcinoma. This CDR3 reads CASTESPYSNQPQHF. Written as DNA, the CDR3 is TGTGCCAGTACTGAGAGCCCCTATAGCAATCAGCCCCAGCATTTT.